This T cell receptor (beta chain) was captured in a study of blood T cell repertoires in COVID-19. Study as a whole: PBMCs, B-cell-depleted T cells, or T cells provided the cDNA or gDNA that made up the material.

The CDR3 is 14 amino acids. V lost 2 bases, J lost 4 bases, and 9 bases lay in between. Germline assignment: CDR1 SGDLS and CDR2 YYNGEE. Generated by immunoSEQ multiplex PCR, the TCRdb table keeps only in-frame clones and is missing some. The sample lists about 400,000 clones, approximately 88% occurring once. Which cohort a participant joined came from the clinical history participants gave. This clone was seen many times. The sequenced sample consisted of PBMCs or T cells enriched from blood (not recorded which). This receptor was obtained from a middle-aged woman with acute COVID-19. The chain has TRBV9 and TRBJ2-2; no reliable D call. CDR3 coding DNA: TGTGCCAGCAGCGTGGGCGCCTCCACCGGGGAGCTGTTTTTT. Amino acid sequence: CASSVGASTGELFF. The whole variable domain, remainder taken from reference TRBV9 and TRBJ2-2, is DSGVTQTPKHLITATGQRVTLRCSPRSGDLSVYWYQQSLDQGLQFLIQYYNGEERAKGNILERFSAQQFPDLHSELNLSSLELGDSALYFCASSVGASTGELFFGEGSRLTVL.